Given below is one T cell receptor (beta chain) in context. The antigen is unknown. This record belongs to a study of T cell repertoires in cytomegalovirus infection. Across the study: CMV infection and matching HLA type were both indicated by public TCR beta signatures. Study-wide points: CMV-specific HLA-C-restricted TCR beta clonotypes dominated the ex vivo response.

TCRdb called the reads again in MiXCR, with one record for every CDR3 protein. The data hold 300,000 to 400,000 distinct CDR3 sequences, with under 35% observed a single time. Germline lookup yields CDR1 WSHSY and CDR2 SAAADI. The V gene lost 0 bases and the J gene lost 5 bases, with 11 bases spanning the gap. The CDR3 covers 14 residues. The chain uses TRBV10-2 and TRBJ2-7, with no clear D. The source of this sequence is a human donor in good health (CMV status not recorded). Some clones in this sample may be carry-over from other donors' samples. This specimen consisted of cultured PBMCs, obtained from culture after CMV antigen stimulation. For the CDR3, the DNA is TGCGCCAGCAGTGAGTCGAGGTTCTGGGACGAGCAGTACTTC. Amino acids: CASSESRFWDEQYF.